These 5 T cell receptor beta chains were all obtained from the same sample, sequenced in a study of cytomegalovirus exposure and HLA in healthy donors. Both 60 Vbeta primers and 13 Jbeta primers went into the PCR. Profiled with immunoSEQ multiplex PCR; TCRdb holds only in-frame clones, not every one. The sample records fewer than 250,000 clones, approximately 82% being singletons. Sequenced: PBMCs. These TCRs come from a man aged 18 to 30 in good health and CMV-seronegative.

The chain carries TRBV7-8 and TRBJ2-7, with 10 bases aligning to TRBD2. The J segment lost 4 bases and the V segment lost 1 base, leaving 7 bases of the junction unmatched. CDR1 is SGHVS, CDR2 FQNEAQ, per germline. The CDR3 runs 16 residues. As DNA, the CDR3 is TGTGCCAGCAGCTTAGGCCTAGCGGGAGTATCTTACGAGCAGTACTTC. Protein product: CASSLGLAGVSYEQYF.

V and J are TRBV5-4 and TRBJ2-7; D unclear. The J call may be in error: the DNA end matches TRBJ2-1 better. This CDR3 is 15 amino acids long. The germline V gene has CDR1 SGHNT and CDR2 YYREEE (reference sequence). The CDR3 nucleotides are TGTGCCAGCAGCTTGGATTCGGGTTCCTACAATGAGCAGTTCTTC. Translating gives CASSLDSGSYNEQFF.

The CDR3 coding sequence is TGTGCCAGCAACTCGGACAGGGTGCGTGAGGGCTACACCTTC. Translated: CASNSDRVREGYTF. The V and J genes are TRBV7-9 and TRBJ1-2; 8 nucleotides match TRBD1. The CDR3 has 14 residues. The junction had 12 bases not matched to a gene; V was cut back by 7 bases and J by 8 bases. CDR1 is SEHNR and CDR2 is FQNEAQ in the germline V gene (reference sequence).

This chain joins TRBV5-1 and TRBJ2-7, with TRBD2 matching 11 bases. This CDR3 is built from 15 residues. CDR1 SGHRS and CDR2 YFSETQ come from the germline V gene. After removal of 4 bases from V and 3 bases from J, the junction contained 6 bases not matched to a gene. As DNA, the CDR3 is TGCGCCAGCAGCGATGGGACTAGCGGTTACTACGAGCAGTACTTC. It translates to CASSDGTSGYYEQYF.

The chain combines TRBV5-6 with TRBJ1-1, with 9 bases fitting TRBD1. The CDR3 runs to 14 residues. Germline V gene lookup returns CDR1 SGHDT and CDR2 YYEEEE. V was clipped by 4 bases and J by 4 bases; unmatched bases: 5. The chain's CDR3 is CASSIGQGFTEAFF. In nucleotides, the CDR3 is TGTGCCAGCAGCATTGGACAGGGGTTCACTGAAGCTTTCTTT.